This entry is about one TCR beta chain. CDR3 length: 16 amino acids. Germline CDR1 SQVTM, CDR2 ANQGSEA. V was pared by 2 bases and J by 3 bases, with 11 bases of the junction left unmatched. These data come from a study of blood T cell repertoires in COVID-19. Overall study: PBMCs, B-cell-depleted T cells, or T cells were the source of the cDNA or gDNA that made up the material.

Generated by immunoSEQ multiplex PCR, the TCRdb table keeps only in-frame clones and is missing some. The data hold about 170,000 clones, with around 78% observed a single time. Participant-reported clinical history was the basis for cohort assignment. Sequencing was carried out using PBMCs or T cells enriched from blood (not recorded which). The TCR sequence derives from a woman in her fifties or sixties who had recovered from COVID-19. The gene calls are TRBV29-1 and TRBJ1-1; 8 nucleotides align to TRBD1. CDR3 nucleotide sequence: TGCAGCGTTGAATCCAGGGGGCCTCTTAGATACACTGAAGCTTTCTTT. It encodes CSVESRGPLRYTEAFF.